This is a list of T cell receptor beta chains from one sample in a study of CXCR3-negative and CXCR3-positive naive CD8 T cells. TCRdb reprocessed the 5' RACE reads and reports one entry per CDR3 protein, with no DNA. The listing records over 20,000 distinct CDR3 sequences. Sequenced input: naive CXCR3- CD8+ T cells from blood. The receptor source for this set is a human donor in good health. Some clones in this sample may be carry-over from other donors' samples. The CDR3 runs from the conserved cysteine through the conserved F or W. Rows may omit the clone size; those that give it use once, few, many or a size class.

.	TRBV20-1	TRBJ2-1	CSADVSTSGGYEQFF
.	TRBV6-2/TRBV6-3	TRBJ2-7	CASSYDRYEQYF
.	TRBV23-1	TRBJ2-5	CASSLGRGRETQYF
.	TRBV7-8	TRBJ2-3	CASSLLATGTDTQYF
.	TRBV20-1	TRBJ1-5	CSTRQGESQPQHF
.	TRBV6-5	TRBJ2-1	CASSTGTSLNEQFF
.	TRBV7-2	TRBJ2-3	CASSLWASGEDTDTQYF
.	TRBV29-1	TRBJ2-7	CSVQGSSYEQYF
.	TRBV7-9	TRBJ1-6	CASSLGGGAGSPLHF
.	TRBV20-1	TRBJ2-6	CSAENSWDTSSGANVLTF
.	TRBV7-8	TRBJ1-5	CASSLVAGLSNQPQHF
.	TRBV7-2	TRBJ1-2	CASSLAQGAPGYGYTF
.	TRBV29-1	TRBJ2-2	CSVPTGAGELFF
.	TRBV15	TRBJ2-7	CATSREGEGPYEQYF
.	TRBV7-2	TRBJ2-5	CASSGGLVMGAETQYF
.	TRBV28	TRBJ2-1	CASSPRLAGNYNEQFF
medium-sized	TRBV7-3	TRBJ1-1	CASSAPPATEAFF
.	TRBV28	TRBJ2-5	CASSLPRAKETQYF
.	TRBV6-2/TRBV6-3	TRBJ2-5	CASSYSSRTRTPQETQYF
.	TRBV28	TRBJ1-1	CASSLDRVTEAFF
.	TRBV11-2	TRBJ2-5	CASSLDRLAAYQETQYF
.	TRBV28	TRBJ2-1	CASSFAGLIHNEQFF
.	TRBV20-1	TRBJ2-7	CSAREGVEQYF
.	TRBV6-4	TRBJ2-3	CASSDSGGATDTQYF
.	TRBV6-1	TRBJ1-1	CASSEVRGRMNTEAFF
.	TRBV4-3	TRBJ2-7	CASSQNSPRTGGYEQYF
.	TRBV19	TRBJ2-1	CASSKIPDKYNEQFF
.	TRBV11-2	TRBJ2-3	CASSFRGRTLDTQYF
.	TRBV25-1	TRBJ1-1	CASREGGAGPEAFF
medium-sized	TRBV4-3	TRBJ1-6	CASSQTRQLLSPLHF
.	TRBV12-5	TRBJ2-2	CASGLVRGAGGANTGELFF
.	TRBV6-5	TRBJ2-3	CASSSLTSTDTQYF
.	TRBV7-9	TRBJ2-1	CASSPSGGADYNEQFF
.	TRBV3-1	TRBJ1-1	CASTSPWTGGTEAFF
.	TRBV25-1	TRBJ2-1	CASSEWLSGNEQFF
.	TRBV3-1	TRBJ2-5	CASSQGTSGTQETQYF
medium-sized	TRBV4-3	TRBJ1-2	CASSLAPLAYGYTF
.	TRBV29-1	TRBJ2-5	CSDRDSKETQYF
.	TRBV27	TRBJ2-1	CASSPGLAGGPGEQFF
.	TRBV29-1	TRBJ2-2	CSVVSRDRGTGELFF
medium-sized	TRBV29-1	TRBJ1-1	CSVEWGMNTEAFF
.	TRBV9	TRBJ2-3	CASSPPGVWADTQYF
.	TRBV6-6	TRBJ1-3	CASSYEDRVGGNTIYF
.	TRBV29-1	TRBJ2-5	CSVRGSGGAWETQYF
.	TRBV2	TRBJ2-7	CASSATGEAVFREQYF